The 26 T cell receptor beta chains listed next were all sequenced from one sample in a study of blood T cells in healthy people across ages. Primed by a sample-barcoded 5' primer and a J-beta primer mix, a second PCR proceeded for about 6 to 11 cycles. TCRdb reprocessed the 5' RACE reads via MiXCR and lists one record per CDR3 protein. The sample holds 550,000 to 800,000 distinct CDR3 sequences; over 20% are singletons and the top ten take under 4%. The sample consisted of blood. The receptors come from a man in his 70s in good health.

This clonotype was observed at least ten times. Since a much larger clone is just one base distant, this may be a read error. The chain employs TRBV6-2 or TRBV6-3 and TRBJ2-5; the D is unclear. With the DNA end fitting TRBJ2-7 better, the J assignment may be wrong. The CDR3 loop spans 11 amino acids. The germline V gene encodes CDR1 MNHEY and CDR2 SVGEGT. CDR3 sequence: CASSYAYEQYF. For the CDR3, the DNA is TGTGCCAGCAGTTACGCCTACGAGCAGTACTTC.

This clonotype was observed a handful of times. This chain joins TRBV14 and TRBJ1-6; TRBD1 matches at 7 bases. V shed 3 bases and J 7 bases; nucleotides not matched to a gene: 6. This CDR3 spans 15 amino acids. Per the germline V gene, CDR1 is SGHDN and CDR2 is FVKESK. The CDR3 nucleotides read TGTGCCAGCAGCCAGGACAGGCCTGCAAATTCACCCCTCCACTTT. This translates into CASSQDRPANSPLHF. Full variable domain (missing parts from reference TRBV14 and TRBJ1-6): EAGVTQFPSHSVIEKGQTVTLRCDPISGHDNLYWYRRVMGKEIKFLLHFVKESKQDESGMPNNRFLAERTGGTYSTLKVQPAELEDSGVYFCASSQDRPANSPLHFGNGTRLTVT.

CDR3 bases: TGTGCCAGCAGTTTCGGGGCGGTAACTAATGAAAAACTGTTTTTT. Its translation: CASSFGAVTNEKLFF. The gene calls are TRBV28 and TRBJ1-4; a possible D gene is TRBD1 (5 bases). Germline-derived CDR1 and CDR2 are MDHEN and SYDVKM. This CDR3 comprises 15 residues. Trimming left V 3 bases short and J 1 base short, with 9 bases between.

This chain links TRBV25-1 with TRBJ1-6; D is undetermined. Trimming took 5 bases from V and 0 from J, leaving 8 bases between them. Germline loops: CDR1 MGHDK, CDR2 SYGVNS. The CDR3 totals 15 residues. The CDR3 DNA is TGTGCCAGCAGTACACAGAGCTCCTATAATTCACCCCTCCACTTT. Its protein product is CASSTQSSYNSPLHF.

V gene TRBV29-1 combines with J gene TRBJ2-1; D gene uncertain. Gene TRBJ2-5 matches the end of the DNA better, so the J call may be wrong. Germline CDR1 reads SQVTM; CDR2 reads ANQGSEA. This CDR3 has 13 residues. The CDR3 coding sequence is TGCAGCGTTGTAGGTGGGTTAGGAGAGACCCAGTACTTC. Translating it yields CSVVGGLGETQYF.

The DNA for the CDR3 is TGCAGTGTGTTTATAAGCGGGAGGATGTCCTACGAGCAGTACTTC. Translated: CSVFISGRMSYEQYF. This chain uses TRBV20-1 with TRBJ2-7; 9 bases fit TRBD2. Germline-derived CDR1 and CDR2 are DFQATT and SNEGSKA (reference sequence). Trimming cost V 7 bases and J 1 base; bases outside gene matches: 11. CDR3 length: 15 amino acids.

The chain employs TRBV29-1 and TRBJ2-3; maybe TRBD2 (6 bases). Per germline, CDR1 SQVTM and CDR2 ANQGSEA. V was shortened by 3 bases and J by 3 bases, with 10 bases between the two germline ends. The CDR3 is 13 amino acids. For the CDR3, the DNA is TGCAGCGTTGATTCCAGCGGGACAGATACGCAGTATTTT. Encoded protein: CSVDSSGTDTQYF.

The chain couples TRBV7-3 to TRBJ2-5; perhaps TRBD2 as D (5 bases). Germline CDR1 and CDR2: SGHTA and FQGTGA. V was trimmed by 5 bases and J by 2 bases, leaving 18 bases between them. This CDR3 contains 16 residues. DNA of the CDR3: TGTGCCAGCAGCCTAGCCGGGATGGCGTTTCAAGAGACCCAGTACTTC. Its protein is CASSLAGMAFQETQYF.

The J gene is TRBJ2-1, the V gene TRBV7-2; D call uncertain. The CDR3 has 12 amino acids. Germline CDR1 reads SGHTA; CDR2 reads FQGNSA. With 0 bases removed from V and 12 bases from J, the gap between germline ends came to 9 bases. CDR3 coding DNA: TGTGCCAGCAGCTTAGCCTTAGAGCGGCAGTTCTTC. This encodes CASSLALERQFF.

This clonotype was seen more than once but under ten times. CDR3: CASSSGQGEGEQFF. The DNA for the CDR3 is TGTGCCAGCAGCTCCGGACAGGGAGAAGGTGAGCAGTTCTTC. The V call is TRBV7-9, the J call TRBJ2-1, with 8 bases lining up with TRBD1. The CDR3 consists of 14 residues. The J segment lost 9 bases and the V segment lost 4 bases, leaving 8 bases of the junction unmatched. Germline CDR1 is SEHNR and CDR2 is FQNEAQ (reference sequence).

This sequence joins TRBV5-5 and TRBJ2-1; D ambiguous. The V end was cut by 0 bases, the J end by 6 bases, with 7 bases between. In germline, CDR1 is SGHKS, CDR2 YYEKEE (reference sequence). CDR3 length: 13 residues. CDR3 sequence: CASSLGVLNEQFF. The CDR3 DNA is TGTGCCAGCAGCTTGGGGGTCCTCAATGAGCAGTTCTTC. Full variable domain (remainder filled in from reference TRBV5-5 and TRBJ2-1): DAGVTQSPTHLIKTRGQQVTLRCSPISGHKSVSWYQQVLGQGPQFIFQYYEKEERGRGNFPDRFSARQFPNYSSELNVNALLLGDSALYLCASSLGVLNEQFFGPGTRLTVL.

This clonotype was found many times. V is TRBV28 and J is TRBJ2-7, with 14 nucleotides matching TRBD2. V lost 7 bases and J lost 4; bases outside the gene matches: 6. The CDR3 has 15 amino acids. Per germline, CDR1 MDHEN and CDR2 SYDVKM. The CDR3, as DNA: TGTGCCAGCAACTCCGGGACTAGCGGGAGTTACGAGCAGTACTTC. Its translation is CASNSGTSGSYEQYF.

This clonotype showed up just once. This chain uses TRBV7-3 with TRBJ2-5; TRBD2 is a possible D gene (6 bases). The end of the DNA aligns better with TRBJ2-7, so the J call may be wrong. CDR3 length: 15 residues. Germline assignment: CDR1 SGHTA and CDR2 FQGTGA. The CDR3 DNA reads TGTGCCAGCAGCTTAGTGGGGGGAGTCACCTACGAGCAGTACTTC. Translated: CASSLVGGVTYEQYF.

The rearrangement uses TRBV5-1 and TRBJ2-7, with TRBD2 identical over 9 bases. Germline V gives CDR1 SGHRS, CDR2 YFSETQ. V lost 4 bases to trimming and J lost 3 bases; unmatched junction nucleotides: 2. The CDR3 contains 13 residues. DNA for the CDR3: TGCGCCAGCAGCAGGACTAGCGTCTACGAGCAGTACTTC. Its translation: CASSRTSVYEQYF.

This clonotype was seen a few times. The chain employs TRBV28 and TRBJ2-7; D is possibly TRBD2 (6 bases). The CDR3 covers 14 residues. V was cut by 5 bases and J by 0 bases, with 11 bases left in between. The V gene's germline CDR1 is MDHEN and CDR2 SYDVKM. The DNA for the CDR3 is TGTGCCAGCAGTGCCGCGGGGAACTCCTACGAGCAGTACTTC. It yields the protein CASSAAGNSYEQYF.

This clonotype appeared a few times. The J gene is TRBJ2-5, the V gene TRBV11-2; D unclear. The last part of the DNA fits TRBJ2-1 better; the J call may be wrong. The CDR3 has 14 amino acids. The germline V gene encodes CDR1 SGHAT and CDR2 FQNNGV. Here the CDR3 reads CASSLDSFYNEQFF. CDR3 DNA sequence: TGTGCCAGCAGCTTAGATTCGTTTTACAATGAGCAGTTCTTC.

The rearrangement links TRBV6-5 to TRBJ2-2; tentative D call: TRBD2 (7 bases). From germline, CDR1 is MNHEY and CDR2 SVGAGI. Trimming pared 3 bases from V and 6 bases from J, leaving 14 bases between. This CDR3 is 15 amino acids long. CDR3 nucleotide sequence: TGTGCCAGCAGTTATAGGGGGAGGGGATCCGGGGAGCTGTTTTTT. Translation: CASSYRGRGSGELFF.

This clonotype was seen only a few times. V gene TRBV7-9 combines with J gene TRBJ2-5; TRBD2 matches at 10 bases. The J call could be wrong; TRBJ2-1 is a better fit for the DNA end. The CDR3 runs 14 residues. CDR1 and CDR2 from the germline V gene are SEHNR and FQNEAQ (reference sequence). The CDR3 sequence is CASRGLAVGDEQFF. CDR3 in DNA: TGTGCCAGCCGCGGACTAGCGGTGGGGGATGAGCAGTTCTTC.

Turning to this clonotype: Germline and junction disagree at one end, which may indicate a read error. The CDR3 nucleotides are TGTGCTAGCAGCTTATTTCCCCGCGACAATGAGCAGTTCTTC. The encoded protein is CASSLFPRDNEQFF. The rearrangement joins TRBV7-7 to TRBJ2-1; D is unresolved. The CDR3 is 14 residues long. Germline V CDR1 and CDR2: SSHAT, FNYEAQ (reference sequence).

In this sample, this clonotype turned up many times. The chain carries TRBV5-1 and TRBJ2-5; a possible D gene is TRBD1 (6 bases). CDR1 is SGHRS, CDR2 YFSETQ, per germline. The germline V and J ends were trimmed by 0 bases and 1 base, with 7 bases remaining between them. The CDR3 totals 14 residues. CDR3 amino acids: CASSLVDSQETQYF. CDR3 in DNA: TGCGCCAGCAGCTTGGTGGACAGCCAAGAGACCCAGTACTTC.

J is TRBJ2-5 and V is TRBV6-5; 9 nucleotides align to TRBD2. The CDR3 has 16 residues. From germline, CDR1 is MNHEY and CDR2 SVGAGI. V lost 2 bases, J lost 2 bases, and 6 bases stayed unmatched. The CDR3 nucleotides are TGTGCCAGCAGTTACATGGGCGGGAGGGCACAAGAGACCCAGTACTTC. This gives the protein CASSYMGGRAQETQYF.

The V gene is TRBV20-1, the J gene TRBJ2-5, with a tentative D call TRBD2 (5 bases). There are 13 residues in the CDR3. Per the germline V gene, CDR1 is DFQATT and CDR2 is SNEGSKA (reference sequence). V shed 4 bases and J shed 3 bases, with 12 bases lying between them. CDR3 DNA sequence: TGCAGTGCTATCTTACAGAGGGAAGAGACCCAGTACTTC. It translates to CSAILQREETQYF.

Comment on this clonotype: This clone may be a read error of a much larger clone one base away. The rearrangement uses TRBV7-2 and TRBJ2-3, with 9 bases fitting TRBD2. This CDR3 comprises 15 residues. V was pared by 8 bases and J by 0 bases, with 6 bases of the junction left unmatched. Germline values: CDR1 SGHTA, CDR2 FQGNSA. Written as DNA, the CDR3 is TGTGCCAGCGGCGGACTAGCGAAGAGCACAGATACGCAGTATTTT. It codes for CASGGLAKSTDTQYF. The full variable domain, in which reference TRBV7-2 and TRBJ2-3 provide the parts outside the CDR3, is GAGVSQSPSNKVTEKGKDVELRCDPISGHTALYWYRQSLGQGLEFLIYFQGNSAPDKSGLPSDRFSAERTGGSVSTLTIQRTQQEDSAVYLCASGGLAKSTDTQYFGPGTRLTVL.

The J gene is TRBJ1-3, the V gene TRBV28; the D is unclear. Germline CDR1 is MDHEN and CDR2 is SYDVKM. This CDR3 has 15 amino acids. The V end lost 3 bases, the J end lost 0 bases, and 9 bases lay between the germline ends. CDR3 nucleotides: TGTGCCAGCAGTTTTGGGTCTCTCTCTGGAAACACCATATATTTT. Translated: CASSFGSLSGNTIYF.

This clonotype was detected a few times. The rearrangement joins TRBV20-1 to TRBJ2-5; 9 nucleotides agree with TRBD2. With V trimmed by 1 base and J by 5 bases, 11 bases remained unmatched. Germline lookup yields CDR1 DFQATT and CDR2 SNEGSKA (reference sequence). This CDR3 comprises 16 residues. CDR3 residues: CSARVIAGEGRETQYF. In nucleotides, the CDR3 is TGCAGTGCTAGAGTTATAGCGGGAGAGGGTCGGGAGACCCAGTACTTC.

CDR3: CASSLEVRDTQYF. As DNA, the CDR3 is TGCGCCAGCAGCTTGGAAGTCAGGGATACGCAGTATTTT. The chain uses TRBV5-1 and TRBJ2-3; D remains ambiguous. The CDR3 runs 13 residues. The germline CDR1 and CDR2 sequences are SGHRS and YFSETQ. V was trimmed by 0 bases and J by 6 bases, leaving 8 bases between them.